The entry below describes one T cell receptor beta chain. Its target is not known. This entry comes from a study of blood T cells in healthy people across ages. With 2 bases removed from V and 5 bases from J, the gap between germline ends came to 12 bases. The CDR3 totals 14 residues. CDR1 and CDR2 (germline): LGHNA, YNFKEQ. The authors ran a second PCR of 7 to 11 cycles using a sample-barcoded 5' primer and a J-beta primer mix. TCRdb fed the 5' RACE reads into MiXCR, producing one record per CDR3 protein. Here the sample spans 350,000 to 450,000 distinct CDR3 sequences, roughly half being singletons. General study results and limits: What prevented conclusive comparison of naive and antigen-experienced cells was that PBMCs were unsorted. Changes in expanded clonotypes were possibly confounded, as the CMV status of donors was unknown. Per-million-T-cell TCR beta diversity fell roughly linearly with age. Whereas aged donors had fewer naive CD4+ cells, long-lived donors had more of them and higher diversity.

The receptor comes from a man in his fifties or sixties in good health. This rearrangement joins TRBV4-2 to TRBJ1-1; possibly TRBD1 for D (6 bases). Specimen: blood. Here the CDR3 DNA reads TGTGCCAGCAGCCAATCGGACAGAGATACTGAAGCTTTCTTT. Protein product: CASSQSDRDTEAFF.